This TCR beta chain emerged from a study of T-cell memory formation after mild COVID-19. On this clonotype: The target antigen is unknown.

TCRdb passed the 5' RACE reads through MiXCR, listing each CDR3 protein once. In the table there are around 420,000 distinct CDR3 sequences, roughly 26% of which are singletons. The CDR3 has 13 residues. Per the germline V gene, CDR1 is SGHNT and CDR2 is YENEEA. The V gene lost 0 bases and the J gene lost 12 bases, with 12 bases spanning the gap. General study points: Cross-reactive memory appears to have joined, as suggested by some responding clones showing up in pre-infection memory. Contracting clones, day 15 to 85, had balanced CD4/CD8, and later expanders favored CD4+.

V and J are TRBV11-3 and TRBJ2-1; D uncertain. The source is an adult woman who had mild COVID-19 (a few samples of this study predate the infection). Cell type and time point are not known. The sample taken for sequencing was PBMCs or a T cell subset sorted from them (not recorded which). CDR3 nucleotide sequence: TGTGCCAGCAGCTTAGATAGATCGGGTGGGCAGTTCTTC. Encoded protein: CASSLDRSGGQFF.